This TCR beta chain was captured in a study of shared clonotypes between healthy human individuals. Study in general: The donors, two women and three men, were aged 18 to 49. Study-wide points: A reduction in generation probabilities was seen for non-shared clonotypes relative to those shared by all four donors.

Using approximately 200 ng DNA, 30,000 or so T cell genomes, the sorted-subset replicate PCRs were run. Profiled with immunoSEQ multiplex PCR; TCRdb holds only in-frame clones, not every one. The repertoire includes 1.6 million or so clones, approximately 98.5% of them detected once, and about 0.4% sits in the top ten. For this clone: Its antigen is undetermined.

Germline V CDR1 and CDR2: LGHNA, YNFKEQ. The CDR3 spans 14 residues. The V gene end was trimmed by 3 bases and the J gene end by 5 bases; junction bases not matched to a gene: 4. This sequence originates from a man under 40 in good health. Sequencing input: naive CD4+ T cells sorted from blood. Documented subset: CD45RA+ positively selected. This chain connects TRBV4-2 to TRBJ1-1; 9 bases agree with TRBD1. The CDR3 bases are TGTGCCAGCAGCCAGGGACAGGGATGGACTGAAGCTTTCTTT. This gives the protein CASSQGQGWTEAFF.